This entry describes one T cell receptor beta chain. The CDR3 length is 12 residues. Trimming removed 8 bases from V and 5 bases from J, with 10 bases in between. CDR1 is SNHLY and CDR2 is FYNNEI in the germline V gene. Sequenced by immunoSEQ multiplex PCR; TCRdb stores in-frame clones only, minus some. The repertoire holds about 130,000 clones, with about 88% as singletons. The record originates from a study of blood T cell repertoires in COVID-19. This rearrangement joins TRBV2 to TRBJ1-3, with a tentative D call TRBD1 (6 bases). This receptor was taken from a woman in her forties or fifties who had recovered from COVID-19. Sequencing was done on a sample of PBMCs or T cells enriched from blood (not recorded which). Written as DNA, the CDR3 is TGTGCCAGCTGTGGACAGAGAAACACCATATATTTT. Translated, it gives CASCGQRNTIYF.